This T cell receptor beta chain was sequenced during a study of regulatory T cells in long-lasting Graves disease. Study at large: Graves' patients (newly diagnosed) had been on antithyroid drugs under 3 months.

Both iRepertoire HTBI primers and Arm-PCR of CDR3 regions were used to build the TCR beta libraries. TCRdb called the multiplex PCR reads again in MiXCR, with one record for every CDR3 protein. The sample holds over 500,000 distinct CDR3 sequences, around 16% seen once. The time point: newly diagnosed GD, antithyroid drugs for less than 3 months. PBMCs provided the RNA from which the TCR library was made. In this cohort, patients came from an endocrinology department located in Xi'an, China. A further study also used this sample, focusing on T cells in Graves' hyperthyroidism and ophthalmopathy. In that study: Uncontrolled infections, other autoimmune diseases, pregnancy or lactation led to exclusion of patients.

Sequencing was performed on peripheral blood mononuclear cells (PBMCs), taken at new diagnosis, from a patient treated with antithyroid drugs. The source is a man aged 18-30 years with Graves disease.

CDR3 DNA: TGTGCCAGCAGAACAATTCGGGTATACTATGGCTACACCTTC. This codes for CASRTIRVYYGYTF. The rearrangement links TRBV28 to TRBJ1-2; D unresolved. CDR1 and CDR2 (germline): MDHEN, SYDVKM. V lost 6 bases and J 3 bases, leaving 14 bases between the germline ends. The CDR3 loop spans 14 amino acids.